This T cell receptor beta chain was documented in a study of cytomegalovirus exposure and HLA in healthy donors. Remarks on this clone: No antigen is known for it.

Overall study findings and caveats: In a later analysis, HLA-C alleles had the fewest associated TCRs, DRB1 alleles the most. Roughly uniform sequencing depth across donors was assumed, possibly incorrectly. An apparent linkage of common viral pathogens to several of the most significant clusters emerged in a later analysis. On later analysis, the bulk of CMV-associated TCR beta chains appeared to be HLA-restricted.

13 Jbeta primers and 60 Vbeta primers were used for the PCR. TCRdb's copy holds only in-frame clones and misses some; the assay was immunoSEQ multiplex PCR. Its listing shows 75,000 to 95,000 clones. The germline V and J ends were trimmed by 6 bases and 1 base, with 16 bases remaining between them. Germline CDR1 and CDR2: LNHNV and YYDKDF (reference sequence). This CDR3 comprises 17 residues. The rearrangement joins TRBV15 to TRBJ1-6; TRBD1 is a possible D gene (5 bases). The material sequenced was PBMCs. This receptor was identified in a girl under 18 in good health and CMV-seropositive. CDR3 coding DNA: TGTGCCACCAGTACACACCCTGGGGGGTCCTATAATTCACCCCTCCACTTT. Protein sequence: CATSTHPGGSYNSPLHF.